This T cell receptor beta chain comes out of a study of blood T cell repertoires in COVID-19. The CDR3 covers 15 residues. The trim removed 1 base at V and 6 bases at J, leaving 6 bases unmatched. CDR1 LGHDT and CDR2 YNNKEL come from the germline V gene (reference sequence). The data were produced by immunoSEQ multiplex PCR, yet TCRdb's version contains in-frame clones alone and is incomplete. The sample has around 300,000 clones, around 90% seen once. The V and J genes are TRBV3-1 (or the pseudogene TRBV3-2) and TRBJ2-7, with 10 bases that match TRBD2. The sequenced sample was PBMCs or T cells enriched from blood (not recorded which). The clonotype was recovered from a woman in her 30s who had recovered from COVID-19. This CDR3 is CASSQGLAGSSEQYF. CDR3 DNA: TGTGCCAGCAGCCAAGGACTAGCGGGTTCGTCCGAGCAGTACTTC.